Below are 19 T cell receptor beta chains sequenced from a single sample in a study of monozygotic twins with inflammatory bowel disease. TCRdb reanalyzed the 5' RACE reads, giving one entry per CDR3 protein sequence and no DNA. The table gives approximately 400,000 distinct CDR3 sequences; the top ten clones make up 2% to 3% of it. Sequencing was performed on blood. The receptors come from a human donor with ulcerative colitis or Crohn's disease, or a healthy co-twin of an affected twin (not recorded which).

The J gene is TRBJ1-1, the V gene TRBV6-5; TCRdb's D call, TRBD1, is unchecked because there is no DNA. Germline V CDR1 and CDR2: MNHEY, SVGAGI. This CDR3 contains 12 residues. The CDR3 sequence is CASIPGQGKAFF.

J is TRBJ2-3 and V is TRBV20-1; checking the TCRdb D call of TRBD2 is not possible without DNA. Germline loops: CDR1 DFQATT, CDR2 SNEGSKA (reference sequence). CDR3 length: 12 residues. CDR3 sequence reads: CSAMGGGDTQYF.

V and J are TRBV5-1 and TRBJ2-1; TCRdb's D call of TRBD2 is untestable without DNA. Per germline, CDR1 SGHRS and CDR2 YFSETQ. This CDR3 has 17 residues. CDR3 sequence: CASTSRAGRSSYNEQFF.

J is TRBJ1-2 and V is TRBV28; the D call of TRBD1 rests on TCRdb alone, since no DNA is present to check it. CDR1 and CDR2 from the germline V gene are MDHEN and SYDVKM. CDR3 size: 14 residues. The CDR3 reads CASSAGQVDYGYTF.

CDR3 loop: CASSLEAGRYGYTF. The genes are TRBV5-1 and TRBJ1-2. Looked up from germline, CDR1 is SGHRS and CDR2 is YFSETQ. The CDR3 loop spans 14 amino acids.

The V call is TRBV5-1, the J call TRBJ2-2; no DNA is available, so the TRBD1 call from TCRdb remains unchecked. The V gene's germline CDR1 is SGHRS and CDR2 YFSETQ. The CDR3 covers 14 residues. The CDR3 reads CASRMGGNTGELFF.

The gene calls are TRBV6-5 and TRBJ1-4; TCRdb returns TRBD1, unconfirmable since there is no DNA. This CDR3 region has 12 residues. Looked up from germline, CDR1 is MNHEY and CDR2 is SVGAGI. CDR3 residues: CASSSGNNKLFF.

This rearrangement joins TRBV30 to TRBJ2-7; TCRdb designates TRBD1, a call that cannot be tested without DNA. The germline V gene encodes CDR1 GTSNPN and CDR2 SVGIG (reference sequence). The CDR3 has 16 residues. The CDR3 here is CAWRDRGLQPFYEQYF.

The V gene is TRBV19, the J gene TRBJ2-1; the TCRdb call, TRBD2, lacks DNA for checking. CDR3 length: 14 amino acids. Germline assignment: CDR1 LNHDA and CDR2 SQIVND (reference sequence). The CDR3 reads CASSEGWRADEQFF.

The V gene is TRBV12-3 or TRBV12-4, the J gene TRBJ2-2; no DNA is available, so the TRBD1 call from TCRdb remains unchecked. The CDR3 is made up of 14 amino acids. The chain's CDR3 is CASGQGPNTGELFF.

The CDR3 here is CATSRVASGFTDTQYF. J is TRBJ2-3 and V is TRBV15; TCRdb's D call of TRBD2 is untestable without DNA. This CDR3 spans 16 amino acids. Germline V gene data show CDR1 as LNHNV and CDR2 as YYDKDF (reference sequence).

The V and J genes are TRBV7-2 and TRBJ2-1; the D gene TCRdb calls, TRBD2, cannot be checked with no DNA. Germline assignment: CDR1 SGHTA and CDR2 FQGNSA. CDR3 length: 16 amino acids. The CDR3 here is CASSLAQGLAYNEQFF.

The gene calls are TRBV20-1 and TRBJ1-1. Per the germline V gene, CDR1 is DFQATT and CDR2 is SNEGSKA (reference sequence). The CDR3 length is 14 residues. CDR3 region: CSASPSLGNTEAFF.

This chain links TRBV12-3 or TRBV12-4 with TRBJ1-2; no DNA is available, so the TRBD1 call from TCRdb remains unchecked. CDR3 size: 15 residues. CDR3: CASSRDRTNNYGYTF.

The chain combines TRBV27 with TRBJ1-1; TCRdb lists TRBD1, though no DNA is available to test this call. Germline loops: CDR1 MNHEY, CDR2 SMNVEV (reference sequence). CDR3 length: 14 residues. The chain's CDR3 is CASSPRGFGTEAFF.

V and J are TRBV30 and TRBJ2-1. Germline V lookup: CDR1 GTSNPN, CDR2 SVGIG (reference sequence). The CDR3 extends over 12 amino acids. The CDR3 sequence is CAWRPQYNEQFF.

The chain is built from TRBV29-1 and TRBJ2-1; the D call from TCRdb, TRBD1, cannot be confirmed without DNA. CDR1 is SQVTM and CDR2 is ANQGSEA in the germline V gene. There are 11 residues in the CDR3. The CDR3 reads CSVDVGRGVFF.

The V gene is TRBV10-3, the J gene TRBJ2-7; TCRdb's D gene call, TRBD1, goes unchecked for lack of DNA. Germline lookup yields CDR1 ENHRY and CDR2 SYGVKD. CDR3 length: 17 amino acids. Here the CDR3 reads CAISEKDRQEWSYEQYF.

V gene TRBV10-3 combines with J gene TRBJ1-5. Germline CDR1 ENHRY, CDR2 SYGVKD. CDR3 size: 15 residues. The CDR3 is CAISENSAGYQPQHF.